This T cell receptor beta chain was captured by sequencing in a study of ipilimumab plus nivolumab after autologous stem cell transplantation. The wider study: A median of roughly eight nivolumab and 4 to 6 ipilimumab doses were given. Both relapsed and primary refractory DLBCL were included.

Trimming shortened V by 10 bases and J by 0 bases, and 15 bases separated the two germline ends. The V gene's germline CDR1 is MNHEY and CDR2 SMNVEV (reference sequence). This CDR3 has 14 amino acids. Checkpoint therapy with ipilimumab 1 mg/kg began 14 to 28 days after transplant. Patients got 3 mg/kg IV nivolumab weeks 1, 4, 7, 10, then biweekly through week 26. Only in-frame clones appear in the TCRdb table, and some are missing; sequencing was by immunoSEQ multiplex PCR. The repertoire holds about 84,000 clones, 83% seen once, with approximately 2.2% in the top ten. The clonotype originates from a male donor with diffuse large B-cell lymphoma. This sequence joins TRBV27 and TRBJ1-1, with unresolved D. The material sequenced was PBMCs, taken in a trial of ipilimumab plus nivolumab as post-transplant consolidation. The DNA of the CDR3 is TGTGCCACCTCTCCCGGGAGGGTGAACACTGAAGCTTTCTTT. Residues: CATSPGRVNTEAFF.